The entry below describes one T cell receptor beta chain. Germline CDR1 and CDR2: KGHSH and LQKENI. The CDR3 is 11 amino acids. V was trimmed by 4 bases and J by 8 bases, leaving 8 bases between them. The data were obtained in a study of blood T cell repertoires in COVID-19. Background on the study: Samples came from the United States, Italy and Spain, spanning acute and convalescent COVID-19. Sample material is recorded as cDNA or gDNA derived from T cells, B-cell-depleted T cells, or PBMCs.

Study processing details: Researchers report that nucleated cell counts were estimated from reference gene primer amplification. Profiling relied on immunoSEQ multiplex PCR, and the TCRdb table lists in-frame clones only, not all of them. The D gene and trimming were derived from the DNA, and the V and J assignments and clone size from that table. The repertoire has a few hundred thousand clones, roughly 84% of them found once; the top ten carry around 2%. The chain carries TRBV18 and TRBJ1-2; D gene uncertain. The sequenced sample consisted of peripheral blood. This TCR derives from a woman in her sixties or seventies with acute or convalescent COVID-19. Here the CDR3 reads CASSRLGGYTF. CDR3 bases: TGTGCCAGCTCACGTCTCGGGGGCTACACCTTC.